These 25 T cell receptor beta chains share one sample of origin, sequenced in a study of T cell changes during pregnancy in multiple sclerosis (dated by TCRdb to about 2019). Library creation used the immunoSEQ multiplex PCR assay. TCRdb re-hosts the immuneACCESS table, in-frame sequences only. Its copies lack some clones; in the studies checked, an unresolved V gene accounts for under half of them, and the cause for the rest is not known. Present in this sample are 50,000 to 75,000 clones, 90% to 95% of which were seen just once. The top ten clones comprise about 2.5% of the sample. The specimen was peripheral blood, collected in the third trimester of pregnancy. These receptors were obtained from a female donor in good health, enrolled as a control in a pregnancy study.

This clone occurred once. The chain is built from TRBV28 and TRBJ2-4; 9 bases agree with TRBD1. V lost 5 bases to trimming and J lost 7 bases; unmatched junction nucleotides: 9. CDR1 MDHEN and CDR2 SYDVKM come from the germline V gene. This CDR3 contains 15 residues. The CDR3 loop reads CASSPPQGAANIQYF. The CDR3 bases are TGTGCCAGCAGTCCCCCACAGGGGGCCGCGAACATTCAGTACTTC.

The chain combines TRBV6-1 with TRBJ2-3; D not certain. Trimming took 3 bases from V and 1 from J, leaving 11 bases between them. Germline V gene data show CDR1 as MNHNS and CDR2 as SASEGT. The CDR3 extends over 15 amino acids. CDR3 region: CASSDERFRTDTQYF. In nucleotides, the CDR3 is TGTGCCAGCAGTGATGAACGGTTTCGCACAGATACGCAGTATTTT.

The V call is TRBV6-5, the J call TRBJ2-7; a possible D gene is TRBD1 (6 bases). The CDR3 sequence is 13 residues long. Germline CDR1 is MNHEY and CDR2 is SVGAGI. V was pared by 10 bases and J by 4 bases, with 17 bases between. CDR3 nucleotides: TGTGCCACCCAAAGGGGGATTAATTACGAGCAGTACTTC. Translating gives CATQRGINYEQYF.

This clone showed up just once. The rearrangement links TRBV5-1 to TRBJ1-1, with D perhaps TRBD1 (5 bases). The CDR3 covers 14 residues. Per the germline V gene, CDR1 is SGHRS and CDR2 is YFSETQ. Trimming pared 4 bases from V and 5 bases from J, leaving 15 bases between. CDR3 amino acids: CASSDQKGQTEAFF. CDR3 nucleotide sequence: TGCGCCAGCAGCGACCAAAAGGGGCAGACTGAAGCTTTCTTT.

This clone was detected only once. The rearrangement uses TRBV7-9 and TRBJ1-2, with D possibly matching TRBD1 (5 bases). The CDR3 is 15 amino acids. Germline CDR1 SEHNR, CDR2 FQNEAQ (reference sequence). Trimming removed 3 bases from V and 4 bases from J, with 15 bases in between. In nucleotides, the CDR3 is TGTGCCAGCAGCTTTGGCGGGGGGTCGGGCTATGGCTACACCTTC. This translates into CASSFGGGSGYGYTF.

J is TRBJ1-2 and V is TRBV27; TRBD1 matches 9 bases. Losses at the gene ends were 3 bases for V and 8 bases for J; bases not matched to a gene: 7. Germline assignment: CDR1 MNHEY and CDR2 SMNVEV (reference sequence). The CDR3 contains 14 residues. The CDR3 nucleotides read TGTGCCAGCAGTTTGGACAGGGGATCTTGGGGCTACACCTTC. Protein product: CASSLDRGSWGYTF.

The rearrangement links TRBV7-8 to TRBJ2-7; the match to TRBD2 covers 11 bases. The germline V gene has CDR1 SGHVS and CDR2 FQNEAQ. Losses at the gene ends were 5 bases for V and 3 bases for J; bases not matched to a gene: 6. The CDR3 is 15 residues long. The CDR3 loop reads CASSRLTSGDYEQYF. The CDR3 DNA sequence: TGTGCCAGCAGCCGCCTGACTAGCGGGGACTACGAGCAGTACTTC.

This chain links TRBV5-1 with TRBJ1-2; possible D gene TRBD1, 6 bases. With 0 bases removed from V and 5 bases from J, the gap between germline ends came to 11 bases. Looked up from germline, CDR1 is SGHRS and CDR2 is YFSETQ. The CDR3 is 14 amino acids. DNA of the CDR3: TGCGCCAGCAGCTTGGCTATGGACAGATATGGCTACACCTTC. Protein sequence: CASSLAMDRYGYTF.

CDR3 coding DNA: TGTGCCAGCAGCTTGGGGCTAGGGGGCACAGATACGCAGTATTTT. Translated, it gives CASSLGLGGTDTQYF. The chain has TRBV7-2 and TRBJ2-3, with D possibly TRBD1 on 5 matching bases. This CDR3 spans 15 amino acids. Looked up from germline, CDR1 is SGHTA and CDR2 is FQGNSA. Trimming cost V 3 bases and J 1 base, with 11 bases left between them.

The J gene is TRBJ2-2, the V gene TRBV7-8, with D possibly matching TRBD2 (6 bases). CDR3 length: 14 amino acids. V was clipped by 6 bases and J by 0 bases, with 8 bases between them. The V gene's germline CDR1 is SGHVS and CDR2 FQNEAQ. The CDR3 loop is CASSRLANTGELFF. CDR3 sequence (DNA): TGTGCCAGCAGTCGACTAGCGAACACCGGGGAGCTGTTTTTT. The whole variable domain, filled in from reference TRBV7-8 and TRBJ2-2, reads GAGVSQSPRYKVAKRGQDVALRCDPISGHVSLFWYQQALGQGPEFLTYFQNEAQLDKSGLPSDRFFAERPEGSVSTLKIQRTQQEDSAVYLCASSRLANTGELFFGEGSRLTVL.

This chain joins TRBV4-1 and TRBJ1-2, with TRBD1 identical over 7 bases. The CDR3 runs to 17 residues. Per the germline V gene, CDR1 is MGHRA and CDR2 is YSYEKL. Trimming removed 0 bases from V and 4 bases from J; junction bases left unmatched: 11. CDR3 sequence: CASSQDIGRGHLYGYTF. The CDR3 DNA is TGCGCCAGCAGCCAAGATATTGGTAGGGGGCATCTCTATGGCTACACCTTC.

V and J are TRBV28 and TRBJ2-4; D is unresolved. The CDR3 has 13 amino acids. Trimming took 10 bases from V and 0 from J, leaving 10 bases between them. In germline, CDR1 is MDHEN, CDR2 SYDVKM. The CDR3 DNA follows: TGTGCCACCCTCGAGGTAGCCAAAAACATTCAGTACTTC. It is translated as CATLEVAKNIQYF.

The V call is TRBV6-1, the J call TRBJ2-3; D possibly corresponds to TRBD1 (6 bases). The CDR3 has 14 amino acids. Trimming pared 7 bases from V and 4 bases from J, leaving 15 bases between. Germline V gene lookup returns CDR1 MNHNS and CDR2 SASEGT. CDR3: CASTIQGYSDTQYF. CDR3 nucleotides: TGTGCCAGCACCATACAGGGTTACTCAGATACGCAGTATTTT.

The V gene is TRBV5-1, the J gene TRBJ1-4, with 9 bases that match TRBD1. The CDR3 consists of 15 residues. Germline assignment: CDR1 SGHRS and CDR2 YFSETQ. V lost 5 bases and J lost 8; bases outside the gene matches: 10. This CDR3 reads CASRFSTGTGEKLFF. For the CDR3, the DNA is TGCGCCAGCAGATTTTCGACCGGGACAGGGGAAAAACTGTTTTTT.

This clone has only one observation. CDR3 sequence (DNA): TGTGCCAGCAGTCCGCAGACAGGAAGAGCTGGAAACACCATATATTTT. It specifies CASSPQTGRAGNTIYF. The V gene is TRBV5-5, the J gene TRBJ1-3; possible D gene TRBD1, 6 bases. CDR3 length: 16 residues. V gave up 5 bases and J gave up 2 bases, with 17 bases separating them. CDR1 and CDR2 (germline): SGHKS, YYEKEE (reference sequence).

The chain has TRBV28 and TRBJ1-2; TRBD1 might be the D (5 bases). With 6 bases removed from V and 7 bases from J, the gap between germline ends came to 18 bases. The germline gives CDR1 MDHEN, CDR2 SYDVKM. The CDR3 consists of 14 residues. CDR3 protein: CASRTGGSGSGYTF. DNA for the CDR3: TGTGCCAGCAGGACCGGGGGTTCGGGTTCTGGCTACACCTTC.

This clone appeared a single time. The rearrangement joins TRBV5-4 to TRBJ2-7, with TRBD1 matching 9 bases. The V segment lost 4 bases and the J segment 0 bases; nucleotides outside the gene matches: 2. The CDR3 has 14 amino acids. Germline loops: CDR1 SGHNT, CDR2 YYREEE (reference sequence). In DNA form, the CDR3 reads TGTGCCAGCAGCGGGGACAGGGCCTCCTACGAGCAGTACTTC. As protein: CASSGDRASYEQYF.

As to this clone: The sample contains more than one DNA sequence encoding this CDR3. The genes are TRBV4-2 and TRBJ1-4; maybe TRBD1 (5 bases). Germline V gives CDR1 LGHNA, CDR2 YNFKEQ. V was clipped by 2 bases and J by 8 bases, with 18 bases between them. CDR3 length: 16 residues. This CDR3 is CASSQRGGDGAEKLFF. DNA of the CDR3: TGTGCCAGCAGCCAAAGGGGAGGTGACGGCGCGGAAAAACTGTTTTTT.

Only one count was recorded for this clone. The chain has TRBV29-1 and TRBJ1-1; 7 nucleotides line up with TRBD1. V was clipped by 3 bases and J by 1 base; unmatched bases: 2. CDR1 and CDR2 (germline): SQVTM, ANQGSEA. The CDR3 loop spans 13 amino acids. In DNA, the CDR3 is TGCAGCGTTGAGGGACAGCAGAACACTGAAGCTTTCTTT. Translation: CSVEGQQNTEAFF.

The chain joins TRBV6-5 to TRBJ1-1, with 7 bases fitting TRBD1. The CDR3 runs to 15 residues. V gave up 5 bases and J gave up 1 base; unmatched junction bases: 7. Germline values: CDR1 MNHEY, CDR2 SVGAGI. The CDR3 DNA reads as TGTGCCAGCAGTAAACAGGGGCCTCGGAACACTGAAGCTTTCTTT. This codes for CASSKQGPRNTEAFF.

CDR3 nucleotide sequence: TGTGCCAGCAGCTTGGGACTAGACAGGACAGATACGCAGTATTTT. It is translated as CASSLGLDRTDTQYF. This rearrangement joins TRBV7-3 to TRBJ2-3, with 8 bases lining up with TRBD2. This CDR3 is 15 amino acids long. J lost 3 bases, V lost 3 bases, and 5 bases had no gene match. CDR1 is SGHTA and CDR2 is FQGTGA in the germline V gene.

This clone appeared once. The chain combines TRBV6-1 with TRBJ1-5, with D tentatively TRBD1 (5 bases). V was pared by 8 bases and J by 2 bases, with 16 bases between. Germline V gene data show CDR1 as MNHNS and CDR2 as SASEGT. There are 15 residues in the CDR3. CDR3 in DNA: TGTGCCAGCGGGGCAGTCCGTCATGGCAATCAGCCCCAGCATTTT. It encodes CASGAVRHGNQPQHF.

The V call is TRBV5-1, the J call TRBJ1-2; TRBD1 matches 7 bases. Germline loops: CDR1 SGHRS, CDR2 YFSETQ. V shed 3 bases, J shed 7 bases, and the junction held 6 bases outside the gene matches. This CDR3 contains 13 residues. The CDR3 loop reads CASSSGQAIGYTF. The CDR3 nucleotides read TGCGCCAGCAGCTCAGGACAGGCAATTGGCTACACCTTC.

There are a few counts of this clone. The rearrangement joins TRBV30 to TRBJ2-2; 11 bases align to TRBD1. Germline CDR1 is GTSNPN and CDR2 is SVGIG (reference sequence). J gave up 6 bases and V 3 bases, and 9 bases lay outside the gene matches. CDR3 size: 16 residues. The CDR3 loop is CAWRDRTGGIAGELFF. CDR3 DNA: TGTGCCTGGAGGGACCGGACAGGGGGCATAGCCGGGGAGCTGTTTTTT.

This chain links TRBV19 with TRBJ1-6; 9 bases are a match to TRBD1. CDR1 LNHDA and CDR2 SQIVND come from the germline V gene (reference sequence). J gave up 6 bases and V 10 bases, and 4 bases lay outside the gene matches. The length of the CDR3 is 13 residues. CDR3 in amino acids: CATADRGNSPLHF. For the CDR3, the DNA is TGTGCCACCGCGGACAGGGGTAATTCACCCCTCCACTTT.